A selection of T cell receptor beta chains follows, all from one sample in a study of response to subunit inactivated influenza vaccine. Via MiXCR, TCRdb re-called the RT-PCR reads, giving one row per CDR3 protein. The sample shows hundreds of thousands of distinct CDR3 sequences, approximately 15% of them seen only once. This specimen consisted of PBMCs from blood, obtained roughly 13 days after vaccination. Receptor source: a man aged 45 to 65 who received an inactivated influenza vaccine. Both conserved end residues are part of each CDR3. Fields, in order: V gene, D gene, J gene, clone size, CDR3 DNA, CDR3 protein. A D gene is named only where the DNA matches it firmly. The size entry is marked missing in some rows and otherwise reads once, few, many or a size class.

V: TRBV5-1
D: .
J: TRBJ2-2
size: .
DNA: TGCGCCAGCAGCTTGCGGGGGAACCCGAACACCGGGGAGCTGTTTTTT
CDR3: CASSLRGNPNTGELFF

V: TRBV6-2/TRBV6-3
D: .
J: TRBJ2-1
size: few
DNA: TGTGCCAGCAGGTGGTCCTACAATGAGCAGTTCTTC
CDR3: CASRWSYNEQFF

V: TRBV18
D: .
J: TRBJ1-1
size: many
DNA: TGTGCCAGCTCACCACCTAATGGGCCCACTGAAGCTTTCTTT
CDR3: CASSPPNGPTEAFF

V: TRBV12-3/TRBV12-4
D: .
J: TRBJ1-1
size: many
DNA: TGTGCCAGCAGCAACCCCGGTAGGGACACTGAAGCTTTCTTT
CDR3: CASSNPGRDTEAFF

V: TRBV7-9
D: TRBD1
J: TRBJ2-7
size: few
DNA: TGTGCCAGCAGCGAAACCGGGACAGGGGACCACGAGCAGTACTTC
CDR3: CASSETGTGDHEQYF

V: TRBV2
D: .
J: TRBJ2-2
size: few
DNA: TGTGCCGGAAGGGACCGCTATATAACCGGGGAGCTGTTTTTT
CDR3: CAGRDRYITGELFF

V: TRBV5-1
D: .
J: TRBJ1-6
size: .
DNA: TGCGCCAGCAGCCCGGCGGACAGCTATAATTCACCCCTCCACTTT
CDR3: CASSPADSYNSPLHF

V: TRBV3-1
D: .
J: TRBJ1-1
size: few
DNA: TGTGCCAGCAGCCAAGATCCAGGGCAATTGAACACTGAAGCTTTCTTT
CDR3: CASSQDPGQLNTEAFF

V: TRBV6-5
D: TRBD1
J: TRBJ2-6
size: once
DNA: TGTGCCAGCAGTTACTCGTCAGGACAGGGGGCTGCTGGGGCCAACGTCCTGACTTTC
CDR3: CASSYSSGQGAAGANVLTF

V: TRBV28
D: .
J: TRBJ1-2
size: few
DNA: TGTGCCAGCAGTTTTCAGGGTCCAACCACCTTC
CDR3: CASSFQGPTTF